This note documents a single TCR beta chain sequence. Antigen: not known. Trimming stripped 6 bases from V and 2 bases from J, with 11 bases between. Per the germline V gene, CDR1 is SGHKS and CDR2 is YYEKEE (reference sequence). The CDR3 loop spans 13 amino acids. The data were obtained in a study of T cells after yellow fever vaccination. Study conclusions and caveats: Subsequent to the booster, the majority of primary-vaccination clones reappeared (approximately 95% CD4, roughly 90% CD8). The secondary response showed a weaker magnitude and a faster peak, day 5 versus 15.

MiXCR, run by TCRdb on the 5' RACE reads, gives a single entry per CDR3 protein. The data contain about 350,000 distinct CDR3 sequences, under 15% of them singletons. The TCR comes from a man aged 18 to 29 who received the YFV17D yellow fever vaccine. Sequenced here: CD4+ T cells sorted from PBMCs, sampled 15 days after the yellow fever booster vaccination. The V and J genes are TRBV5-5 and TRBJ1-2; a possible D gene is TRBD1 (5 bases). CDR3 in DNA: TGTGCCAGCAACCGGGGGGGGAACTATGGCTACACCTTC. Translated: CASNRGGNYGYTF.